The present entry profiles one T cell receptor (beta chain) with its context. Its cognate antigen is unknown. TCRdb re-called the reads through MiXCR, storing one row per CDR3 protein. The sample lists around 630,000 distinct CDR3 sequences, less than 25% occurring once. The CDR3 totals 15 residues. Germline assignment: CDR1 SGHVS and CDR2 FQNEAQ. Trimming removed 2 bases at V and 2 bases at J, with 11 bases between. This entry is derived from a study of T cell repertoires in cytomegalovirus infection. The wider study: TCR beta signatures that were public indicated CMV infection and matching HLA type. Whole-study findings and limits: In two of eight donors, the top clonotype was HLA-C-restricted CMV-specific. People with CMV and the relevant HLA were identified by cumulative public TCR beta family frequency.

This clonotype was sampled from a human donor in good health (CMV status not recorded). Some clones in this sample may be carry-over from other donors' samples. Sequenced sample: CD8+ T cells from PBMCs. The chain recombines TRBV7-8 with TRBJ2-3; D is undetermined. The CDR3 here is CASSLTPSPTDTQYF. Here the CDR3 DNA reads TGTGCCAGCAGCTTAACCCCGAGCCCCACAGATACGCAGTATTTT.